One and the same sample provided the 20 T cell receptor beta chains below, sequenced in a study of blood T cell repertoires in COVID-19. Libraries were prepared by immunoSEQ multiplex PCR; TCRdb keeps only in-frame clonotypes and omits some of them. The sample holds more than 85,000 clones; around 84% are singletons and the top ten take about two fifths. Sequencing was carried out using peripheral blood. The receptors here all came from a man older than 75 with acute or convalescent COVID-19.

This clone was counted a few times. The rearrangement uses TRBV5-6 and TRBJ1-2; no definite D call. Per germline, CDR1 SGHDT and CDR2 YYEEEE. This CDR3 is built from 16 residues. V was shortened by 1 base and J by 2 bases, with 15 bases between the two germline ends. The CDR3 bases are TGTGCCAGCAGCTTGTTTTCGGCGGATCCCAACTATGGCTACACCTTC. Translated, it gives CASSLFSADPNYGYTF.

The chain joins TRBV27 to TRBJ2-4, with unresolved D. CDR3 length: 14 amino acids. Germline V gene data show CDR1 as MNHEY and CDR2 as SMNVEV (reference sequence). V lost 5 bases and J lost 3, with 11 bases in between. DNA of the CDR3: TGTGCCAGCAGTCCCCTCAAACTCAAAAACATTCAGTACTTC. It yields the protein CASSPLKLKNIQYF.

This clone was seen a few times. The rearrangement links TRBV28 to TRBJ1-5; TRBD1 matches at 8 bases. V trimming: 1 base; J trimming: 5 bases; junction bases outside the gene matches: 4. Germline V lookup: CDR1 MDHEN, CDR2 SYDVKM. CDR3 length: 15 residues. CDR3 coding DNA: TGTGCCAGCAGTTTATCGGCAGGGGGCCATCAGCCCCAGCATTTT. It is translated as CASSLSAGGHQPQHF.

V and J are TRBV4-2 and TRBJ1-5, with TRBD1 matching over 9 bases. The germline CDR1 and CDR2 sequences are LGHNA and YNFKEQ. V lost 3 bases to trimming and J lost 8 bases; unmatched junction nucleotides: 11. CDR3 length equals 16 residues. This CDR3 is CASSHNPRDRDEPQHF. In DNA, the CDR3 is TGTGCCAGCAGCCATAATCCCCGGGACAGGGATGAGCCCCAGCATTTT.

This clone was observed a single time. The chain recombines TRBV10-3 with TRBJ2-7, with 7 bases that match TRBD1. V lost 4 bases, J lost 3 bases, and 3 bases stayed unmatched. Germline loops: CDR1 ENHRY, CDR2 SYGVKD. There are 13 residues in the CDR3. The CDR3 bases are TGTGCCATCAGTGGGACAGGACACTACGAGCAGTACTTC. This encodes CAISGTGHYEQYF.

The chain has TRBV19 and TRBJ1-2, with D unclear. This CDR3 spans 11 amino acids. From germline, CDR1 is LNHDA and CDR2 SQIVND (reference sequence). Trimming shortened V by 5 bases and J by 7 bases, and 8 bases separated the two germline ends. CDR3 sequence reads: CASSFQLGYTF. CDR3 coding DNA: TGTGCCAGTAGTTTCCAACTTGGCTACACCTTC.

CDR3 in DNA: TGTGCCAGCAGGGGGCAGCAAGAGACCCAGTACTTC. Translation gives CASRGQQETQYF. The rearrangement joins TRBV6-5 to TRBJ2-5; D might be TRBD1 (5 bases). CDR3 length equals 12 residues. V lost 6 bases, J lost 2 bases, and 7 bases lay in between. Germline loops: CDR1 MNHEY, CDR2 SVGAGI.

The chain combines TRBV9 with TRBJ2-3; perhaps TRBD2 as D (5 bases). Per the germline V gene, CDR1 is SGDLS and CDR2 is YYNGEE. CDR3 length: 16 amino acids. The germline V and J ends were trimmed by 2 bases and 1 base, with 14 bases remaining between them. The CDR3 region has the DNA TGTGCCAGCAGCGTTTTGGGTGGAGGACGCACAGATACGCAGTATTTT. Translating it yields CASSVLGGGRTDTQYF. The whole variable domain, remainder taken from reference TRBV9 and TRBJ2-3, is DSGVTQTPKHLITATGQRVTLRCSPRSGDLSVYWYQQSLDQGLQFLIQYYNGEERAKGNILERFSAQQFPDLHSELNLSSLELGDSALYFCASSVLGGGRTDTQYFGPGTRLTVL.

This chain uses TRBV5-1 with TRBJ2-3; 9 bases map to TRBD2. V gave up 5 bases and J gave up 4 bases; unmatched junction bases: 11. The CDR3 loop spans 16 amino acids. Germline V gives CDR1 SGHRS, CDR2 YFSETQ. As DNA, the CDR3 is TGCGCCAGCAGGGGGTTCGCGGGAGGGCCCTCAGATACGCAGTATTTT. Translating it yields CASRGFAGGPSDTQYF. The full variable domain, in which reference TRBV5-1 and TRBJ2-3 provide the parts outside the CDR3, is KAGVTQTPRYLIKTRGQQVTLSCSPISGHRSVSWYQQTPGQGLQFLFEYFSETQRNKGNFPGRFSGRQFSNSRSEMNVSTLELGDSALYLCASRGFAGGPSDTQYFGPGTRLTVL.

The table lists this clone with a count of one. This rearrangement joins TRBV20-1 to TRBJ2-5; D not resolved. V was clipped by 6 bases and J by 5 bases, with 10 bases between them. This CDR3 is built from 11 residues. The germline CDR1 and CDR2 sequences are DFQATT and SNEGSKA (reference sequence). DNA of the CDR3: TGCAGTGCCTTCATCGAGGAGACCCAGTACTTC. Translation: CSAFIEETQYF.

This clone was recorded once. The chain recombines TRBV9 with TRBJ2-3; 7 bases match TRBD1. This CDR3 has 15 amino acids. CDR1 is SGDLS, CDR2 YYNGEE, per germline. V was pared by 3 bases and J by 2 bases, with 6 bases of the junction left unmatched. The DNA for the CDR3 is TGTGCCAGCAGCGAAGGACAGGTTAACACAGATACGCAGTATTTT. As protein: CASSEGQVNTDTQYF.

This rearrangement joins TRBV6-5 to TRBJ2-2; TRBD2 aligns across 7 bases. This CDR3 is built from 14 residues. V dropped 2 bases and J dropped 8; count of bases not matched to a gene: 5. Per germline, CDR1 MNHEY and CDR2 SVGAGI. The CDR3: CASSYGAGLGELFF. For the CDR3, the DNA is TGTGCCAGCAGTTACGGGGCGGGACTAGGGGAGCTGTTTTTT.

The V gene is TRBV18, the J gene TRBJ2-3; TRBD1 matches 8 bases. The CDR3 has 16 amino acids. The V and J ends lost 5 bases and 0 bases, in that order; junction bases with no gene match: 7. CDR1 KGHSH and CDR2 LQKENI come from the germline V gene. Here the CDR3 DNA reads TGTGCCAGCTCAAACAACAGGGGGATCAGCACAGATACGCAGTATTTT. This translates into CASSNNRGISTDTQYF.

The chain links TRBV19 to TRBJ2-3; 11 bases agree with TRBD1. The germline V gene encodes CDR1 LNHDA and CDR2 SQIVND (reference sequence). V lost 4 bases to trimming and J lost 2 bases; unmatched junction nucleotides: 2. The CDR3 is 15 residues long. The CDR3 loop reads CASSTGQGDTDTQYF. CDR3 DNA: TGTGCCAGTAGTACGGGACAGGGGGACACAGATACGCAGTATTTT.

The V gene is TRBV29-1, the J gene TRBJ2-2; D call uncertain. Germline CDR1 is SQVTM and CDR2 is ANQGSEA. The CDR3 runs to 14 residues. With 5 bases removed from V and 1 base from J, the gap between germline ends came to 11 bases. CDR3 coding DNA: TGCAGCGTTATAGTACAGTTGAACACCGGGGAGCTGTTTTTT. It translates to CSVIVQLNTGELFF.

The CDR3 sequence is CASSYSSSTEAFF. DNA of the CDR3: TGTGCCAGCAGTTACTCTTCGAGCACTGAAGCTTTCTTT. V and J are TRBV6-2 or TRBV6-3 and TRBJ1-1, with unresolved D. The CDR3 extends over 13 amino acids. Trimming cost V 0 bases and J 4 bases, with 6 bases left between them. Germline V gene lookup returns CDR1 MNHEY and CDR2 SVGEGT.

The V and J genes are TRBV6-2 or TRBV6-3 and TRBJ2-2; 9 bases agree with TRBD1. The CDR3 has 17 amino acids. After removal of 5 bases from V and 2 bases from J, the junction contained 9 bases not matched to a gene. Germline V lookup: CDR1 MNHEY, CDR2 SVGEGT. In DNA, the CDR3 is TGTGCCAGCAGTGATCCGGGGACAGGGAGTAACACCGGGGAGCTGTTTTTT. This encodes CASSDPGTGSNTGELFF.

This clone was observed a handful of times. This rearrangement joins TRBV27 to TRBJ1-1; D might be TRBD1 (5 bases). The CDR3 is 14 amino acids. Germline V lookup: CDR1 MNHEY, CDR2 SMNVEV (reference sequence). Trimming left V 2 bases short and J 4 bases short, with 11 bases between. CDR3 DNA sequence: TGTGCCAGCAGTTTACAGGGTATTGGCACTGAAGCTTTCTTT. Protein: CASSLQGIGTEAFF.

The V gene is TRBV27, the J gene TRBJ1-3; a weak D match, TRBD1 (6 bases). The CDR3 totals 17 residues. Germline-derived CDR1 and CDR2 are MNHEY and SMNVEV (reference sequence). Trimming removed 0 bases from V and 3 bases from J, with 15 bases in between. CDR3 loop: CASSLSSPGQLGNTIYF. CDR3 DNA sequence: TGTGCCAGCAGTTTATCCAGCCCCGGACAGCTTGGAAACACCATATATTTT.

V usage is TRBV28 and J usage is TRBJ2-2; D is perhaps TRBD2 (5 bases). Germline CDR1 and CDR2: MDHEN and SYDVKM. This CDR3 is 14 amino acids long. V was pared by 2 bases and J by 1 base, with 5 bases between. The CDR3, as DNA: TGTGCCAGCAGTTTAGGAGGGAACACCGGGGAGCTGTTTTTT. Translation: CASSLGGNTGELFF.